Listed below are T cell receptor beta chains from one sample, sequenced in a study of T cells in Graves' hyperthyroidism and ophthalmopathy. TCRdb independently ran MiXCR on the multiplex PCR reads; one entry per CDR3 protein. The repertoire holds roughly 510,000 distinct CDR3 sequences, with roughly 20% as singletons. Sequenced material: blood. The receptors stem from a young man with Graves' hyperthyroidism. Both conserved end residues are part of each CDR3. The D gene is left open where the match is weak. The size field is filled for only some rows; it gives once, few, many or a size class.

v_gene	j_gene	len	d_gene	abundance	CDR3nt	CDR3aa
TRBV4-1	TRBJ2-7	16	TRBD1	many	TGCGCCAGCAGCCAAGTCGCGGGACAGGAGTCTGAAGAGCAGTACTTC	CASSQVAGQESEEQYF
TRBV11-2	TRBJ1-2	15	.	.	TGTGCCAGCAGCTTAACACAGGGTGGCGGCTATGGCTACACCTTC	CASSLTQGGGYGYTF
TRBV19	TRBJ1-2	13	.	few	TGTGCCAGTAGTATCGGCCTCCCTGACGGCTACACCTTC	CASSIGLPDGYTF
TRBV9	TRBJ1-1	14	.	many	TGTGCCAGCAGCCCCTACATTAAGGGCGGTGAAGCTTTCTTT	CASSPYIKGGEAFF
TRBV20-1	TRBJ1-5	12	TRBD1	.	TGCAGTGCTTCAGACAGGGCCCAGCCCCAGCATTTT	CSASDRAQPQHF
TRBV5-1	TRBJ1-2	14	TRBD1	.	TGCGCCAGCAGCTTCGAGACAGGGTACAGTGGCTACACCTTC	CASSFETGYSGYTF
TRBV2	TRBJ2-7	14	.	.	TGTGCCAGCAGACAGAGGTGGCTTTCCTACGAGCAGTACTTC	CASRQRWLSYEQYF
TRBV28	TRBJ1-2	13	.	many	TGTGCCAGCTCCGGGCCCCTTAACTATGGCTACACCTTC	CASSGPLNYGYTF
TRBV12-3/TRBV12-4	TRBJ1-5	14	.	many	TGTGCCAGCAGTTTGCAGGGAGAGGTTCAGCCCCAGCATTTT	CASSLQGEVQPQHF
TRBV11-2	TRBJ2-5	16	.	.	TGTGCCAGCAGCTTGGTTTTACCAGCGCGTCAAGAGACCGAGTACTTC	CASSLVLPARQETEYF
TRBV11-3	TRBJ2-7	14	TRBD1	many	TGTGCAGTCTCCGGACAGGAGTCCTCCTACGAGCAGTACTTC	CAVSGQESSYEQYF
TRBV27	TRBJ2-7	15	TRBD1	.	TGTGCCATCAGTTTTGGAGGGACAGGGCCTTTAGGGCAGTACTTC	CAISFGGTGPLGQYF
TRBV4-1	TRBJ2-7	13	.	once	TGCGCCAGCAGCCAAGATCCTCGGTACGAGCAGTACTTC	CASSQDPRYEQYF
TRBV29-1	TRBJ2-7	13	TRBD1	few	TGCAGCGTTGCCCGGGACAGGGGACATCAGCAGTACTTC	CSVARDRGHQQYF
TRBV20-1	TRBJ1-1	14	.	many	TGCAGTGCCCTACTGGGGGGGCCGGGGACTGAAGCTTTCTTT	CSALLGGPGTEAFF
TRBV28	TRBJ2-7	17	TRBD2	.	TGTGCCAGCAGTCTAGGTGTGGCCAGCGGGGGGAGGTTCGAGCAGTACTTC	CASSLGVASGGRFEQYF
TRBV5-1	TRBJ2-5	16	.	many	TGCGCCAGCAGCTTGGCGAACTGGGCTCCTCAAGAGACCCAGTACTTC	CASSLANWAPQETQYF
TRBV6-1	TRBJ1-5	15	TRBD1	.	TGTGCCAGCAGCTTGGACAGGAGGAGCAATCAGCCCCAGCATTTT	CASSLDRRSNQPQHF
TRBV5-1	TRBJ2-7	15	TRBD2	many	TGCGCCAGCAGCTTGGGGGGGACTAGGTTCTACGAGCAGTACTTC	CASSLGGTRFYEQYF
TRBV19	TRBJ1-3	14	.	many	TGTGCCAGTAGTGCCACGACAGTTGGAAACACCATATATTTT	CASSATTVGNTIYF
TRBV7-2	TRBJ1-1	13	.	many	TGTGCCAGCAGCTTACGGGGGGCGCCTGAAGCTTTCTTT	CASSLRGAPEAFF
TRBV6-1	TRBJ1-5	13	.	many	TGTGCCAGCACCATGATTGGGAATCAGCCCCAGCATTTT	CASTMIGNQPQHF
TRBV29-1	TRBJ2-7	12	.	many	TGCAGCGTTGAGGACCAAGGGGACGAGCAGTACTTC	CSVEDQGDEQYF
TRBV4-2	TRBJ2-2	12	.	many	TGTGCCAGCAGCCCGGAGTCCGCGGAGCTGTTTTTT	CASSPESAELFF
TRBV6-1	TRBJ2-2	16	TRBD1	many	TGTGCCAGCAGGCTGACAGGGGGCGAAAACACCGGGGAGCTGTTTTTT	CASRLTGGENTGELFF
TRBV6-5	TRBJ1-1	13	.	many	TGTGCCAGCGGATTGGGACGGACCACTGAAGCTTTCTTT	CASGLGRTTEAFF
TRBV28	TRBJ1-1	14	TRBD1	few	TGTGCCGGCGAGAACAGGGGGCGAGTCACTGAAGCTTTCTTT	CAGENRGRVTEAFF